This TCR beta chain was sequenced in a study of blood T cell repertoires in COVID-19. On the study more broadly: The study drew acute and convalescent COVID-19 samples from the United States, Italy and Spain. T cells, B-cell-depleted T cells, or PBMCs provided the cDNA or gDNA that served as material.

Under the authors' procedure: Amplification of reference gene primers was used by the study to estimate nucleated cell counts. Assay: immunoSEQ multiplex PCR; the TCRdb copy retains only in-frame clones and omits some. That table is the source of V, J and clone size, and D and trimming were worked out from the DNA. The repertoire holds about 280,000 clones, with about 89% as singletons. The V gene's germline CDR1 is SGHTA and CDR2 FQGNSA. This CDR3 is 18 amino acids long. V was clipped by 1 base and J by 6 bases, with 22 bases between them. This clonotype was sampled from a woman aged 40 to 50 who had recovered from COVID-19. Material: peripheral blood. The chain uses TRBV7-2 and TRBJ2-1; a weak D match, TRBD2 (6 bases). The CDR3 spells CASSLEWRDASKSNEQFF. The CDR3 bases are TGTGCCAGCAGCTTAGAATGGAGGGACGCATCGAAATCCAATGAGCAGTTCTTC.